This T cell receptor (beta chain) was captured by sequencing in a study of CD8+ T cells in alopecia areata. As for the study in general: Treated patients took oral tofacitinib at 5 to 10 mg twice daily.

Extraction of RNA preceded its reverse transcription into cDNA, which served as the sequencing template. Using immunoSEQ multiplex PCR, the repertoire was profiled, and TCRdb retains in-frame clones only, with some absent. The top ten hold roughly a quarter of the sample, which has 90,000 to 120,000 clones, 84% seen once. The ends were cut back, 1 base at V and 0 bases at J, with 10 bases in the middle. CDR3 length equals 15 residues. The germline V gene encodes CDR1 SEHNR and CDR2 FQNEAQ (reference sequence). Treatment here: oral pan-JAK inhibitor, 5-10 mg twice daily. This TCR was sampled from a human donor with alopecia areata. This chain connects TRBV7-9 to TRBJ2-7; the D gene is possibly TRBD2 (7 bases). The sample was CD8+ T cells sorted from blood, taken at week 24, from a patient treated with tofacitinib. The CDR3 loop reads CASSLDAGASYEQYF. As DNA, the CDR3 is TGTGCCAGCAGCTTAGACGCGGGGGCCTCCTACGAGCAGTACTTC.